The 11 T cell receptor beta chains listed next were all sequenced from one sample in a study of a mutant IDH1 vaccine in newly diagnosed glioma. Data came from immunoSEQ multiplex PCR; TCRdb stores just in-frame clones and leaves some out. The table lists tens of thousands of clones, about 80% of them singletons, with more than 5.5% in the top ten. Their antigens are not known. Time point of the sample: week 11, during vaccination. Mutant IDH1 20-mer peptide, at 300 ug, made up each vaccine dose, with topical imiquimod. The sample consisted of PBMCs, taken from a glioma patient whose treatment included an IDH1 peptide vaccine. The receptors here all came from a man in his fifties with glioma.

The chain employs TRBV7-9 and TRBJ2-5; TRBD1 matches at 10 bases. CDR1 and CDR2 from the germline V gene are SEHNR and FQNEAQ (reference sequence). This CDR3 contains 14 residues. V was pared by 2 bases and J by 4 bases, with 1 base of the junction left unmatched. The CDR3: CASSLRTGGETQYF. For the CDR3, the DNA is TGTGCCAGCAGCTTAAGGACAGGGGGAGAGACCCAGTACTTC.

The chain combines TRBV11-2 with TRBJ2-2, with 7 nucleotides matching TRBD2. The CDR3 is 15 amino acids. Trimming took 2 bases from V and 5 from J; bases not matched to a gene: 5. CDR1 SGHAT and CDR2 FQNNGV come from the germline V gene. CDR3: CASSLYGGGTGELFF. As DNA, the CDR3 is TGTGCCAGCAGCTTATATGGGGGGGGTACCGGGGAGCTGTTTTTT. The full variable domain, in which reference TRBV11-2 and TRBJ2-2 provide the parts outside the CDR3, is EAGVAQSPRYKIIEKRQSVAFWCNPISGHATLYWYQQILGQGPKLLIQFQNNGVVDDSQLPKDRFSAERLKGVDSTLKIQPAKLEDSAVYLCASSLYGGGTGELFFGEGSRLTVL.

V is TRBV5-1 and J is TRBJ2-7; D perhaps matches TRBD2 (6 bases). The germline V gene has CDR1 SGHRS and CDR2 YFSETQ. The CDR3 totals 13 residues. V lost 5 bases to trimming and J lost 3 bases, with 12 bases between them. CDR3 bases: TGCGCCAGCAGTACCCCGGAGGGCTACGAGCAGTACTTC. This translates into CASSTPEGYEQYF.

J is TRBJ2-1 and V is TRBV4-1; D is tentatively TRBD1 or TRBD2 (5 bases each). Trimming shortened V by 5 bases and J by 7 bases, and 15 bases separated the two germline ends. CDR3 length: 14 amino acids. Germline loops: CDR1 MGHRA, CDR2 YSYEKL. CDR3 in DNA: TGCGCCAGCAGCTATCTGAGGGGCGTAAATGAGCAGTTCTTC. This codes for CASSYLRGVNEQFF.

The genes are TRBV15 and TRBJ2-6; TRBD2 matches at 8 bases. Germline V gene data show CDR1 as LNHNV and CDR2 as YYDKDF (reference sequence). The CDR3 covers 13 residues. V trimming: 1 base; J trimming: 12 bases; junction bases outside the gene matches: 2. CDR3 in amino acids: CATSRGTSGVLTF. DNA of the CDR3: TGTGCCACCAGCAGAGGAACTAGCGGCGTCCTGACTTTC.

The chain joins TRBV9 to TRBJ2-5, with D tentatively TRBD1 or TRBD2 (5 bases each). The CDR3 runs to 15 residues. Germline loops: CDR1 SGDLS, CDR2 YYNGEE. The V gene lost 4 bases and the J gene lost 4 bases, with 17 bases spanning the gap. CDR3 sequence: CASSRAGRLGETQYF. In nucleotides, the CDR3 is TGTGCCAGCAGCCGGGCAGGGAGACTGGGAGAGACCCAGTACTTC.

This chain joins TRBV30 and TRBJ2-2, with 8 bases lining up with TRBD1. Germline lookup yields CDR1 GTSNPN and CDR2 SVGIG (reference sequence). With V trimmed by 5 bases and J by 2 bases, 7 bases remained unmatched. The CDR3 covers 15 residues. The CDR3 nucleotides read TGTGCCTGGCAGGGACAGGACCTAAACACCGGGGAGCTGTTTTTT. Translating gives CAWQGQDLNTGELFF.

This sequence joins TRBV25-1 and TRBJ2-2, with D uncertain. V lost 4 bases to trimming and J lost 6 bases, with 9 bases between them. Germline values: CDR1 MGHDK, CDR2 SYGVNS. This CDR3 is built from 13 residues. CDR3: CASSASNSGELFF. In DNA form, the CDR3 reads TGTGCCAGCAGTGCCAGCAACTCCGGGGAGCTGTTTTTT.

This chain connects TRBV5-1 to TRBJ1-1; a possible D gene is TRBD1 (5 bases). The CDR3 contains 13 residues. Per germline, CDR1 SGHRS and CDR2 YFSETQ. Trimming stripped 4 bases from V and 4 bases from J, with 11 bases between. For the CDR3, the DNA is TGCGCCAGCAGCAACCAGGGAGGCACTGAAGCTTTCTTT. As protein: CASSNQGGTEAFF.

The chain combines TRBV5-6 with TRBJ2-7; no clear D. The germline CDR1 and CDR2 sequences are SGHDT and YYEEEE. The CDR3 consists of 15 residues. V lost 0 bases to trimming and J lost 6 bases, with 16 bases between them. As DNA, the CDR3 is TGTGCCAGCAGCTTGGAGGGCAGCCGGTGGGGCGAGCAGTACTTC. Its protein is CASSLEGSRWGEQYF.

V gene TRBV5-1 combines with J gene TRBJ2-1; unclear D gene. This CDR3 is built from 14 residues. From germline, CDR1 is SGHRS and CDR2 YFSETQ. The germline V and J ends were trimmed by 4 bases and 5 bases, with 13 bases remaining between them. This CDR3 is CASSPRASNNEQFF. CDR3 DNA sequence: TGCGCCAGCAGCCCCCGGGCTTCTAACAATGAGCAGTTCTTC. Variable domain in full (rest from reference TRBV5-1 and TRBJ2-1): KAGVTQTPRYLIKTRGQQVTLSCSPISGHRSVSWYQQTPGQGLQFLFEYFSETQRNKGNFPGRFSGRQFSNSRSEMNVSTLELGDSALYLCASSPRASNNEQFFGPGTRLTVL.